These 29 T cell receptor beta chains originate from one sample sequenced in a study of blood T cell repertoires in COVID-19. Clones were read by immunoSEQ multiplex PCR, and TCRdb kept only the in-frame ones, dropping some. The table lists approximately 490,000 clones, around 85% of them singletons. The sequenced material came from PBMCs or T cells enriched from blood (not recorded which). These receptors were taken from a woman aged 60-70 years who had recovered from COVID-19.

The rearrangement links TRBV2 to TRBJ2-3; 10 positions match TRBD1. J was trimmed by 6 bases and V by 4 bases; bases with no gene match: 4. This CDR3 spans 14 amino acids. CDR1 is SNHLY and CDR2 is FYNNEI in the germline V gene. CDR3 in DNA: TGTGCCAGCAGTGTGGACAGGGGGGACGATACGCAGTATTTT. Amino acid sequence: CASSVDRGDDTQYF.

Here the CDR3 reads CASSWLGQRTDTQYF. The CDR3 DNA reads TGTGCCAGCAGCTGGCTGGGACAGCGAACAGATACGCAGTATTTT. The rearrangement uses TRBV5-6 and TRBJ2-3; TRBD1 agrees at 7 bases. The CDR3 spans 15 residues. CDR1 is SGHDT and CDR2 is YYEEEE in the germline V gene. Unmatched junction bases numbered 7, after V lost 3 bases and J lost 3 bases.

A word on this clone: The same CDR3 is also encoded by other DNA sequences in this sample. The V and J genes are TRBV7-2 and TRBJ1-5; TRBD1 agrees at 7 bases. In germline, CDR1 is SGHTA, CDR2 FQGNSA. Unmatched junction bases numbered 4, after V lost 6 bases and J lost 2 bases. The CDR3 covers 14 residues. CDR3 in DNA: TGTGCCAGCAGTTTTACAGGGGGCAATCAGCCCCAGCATTTT. It translates to CASSFTGGNQPQHF.

The V call is TRBV13, the J call TRBJ2-7; 12 bases are a match to TRBD2. Germline V CDR1 and CDR2: PRHDT, FYEKMQ (reference sequence). The CDR3 covers 15 residues. Unmatched junction bases numbered 8, after V lost 6 bases and J lost 5 bases. In DNA, the CDR3 is TGTGCCAGCAGGTTTACTAGCGGGGGGCCTGACGAGCAGTACTTC. Its translation: CASRFTSGGPDEQYF.

The chain couples TRBV6-5 to TRBJ1-2, with no clear D. The V end lost 2 bases, the J end lost 4 bases, and 11 bases lay between the germline ends. CDR1 is MNHEY and CDR2 is SVGAGI in the germline V gene. The CDR3 spans 14 residues. CDR3 sequence (DNA): TGTGCCAGCAGTTACGCTATGACGGGCTATGGCTACACCTTC. It codes for CASSYAMTGYGYTF.

This clone occurred once. CDR3 residues: CASSQIHYNEQFF. The DNA of the CDR3 is TGTGCCAGCAGCCAAATACACTACAATGAGCAGTTCTTC. The rearrangement joins TRBV3-1 (or the pseudogene TRBV3-2) to TRBJ2-1; D unclear. Germline lookup yields CDR1 LGHDT and CDR2 YNNKEL (reference sequence). The CDR3 has 13 amino acids. V was shortened by 2 bases and J by 3 bases, with 5 bases between the two germline ends.

CDR3 DNA sequence: TGTGCCAGTAGTATCCAGATGACGGCCTGGACAGGAAACACCATATATTTT. Its protein is CASSIQMTAWTGNTIYF. V usage is TRBV19 and J usage is TRBJ1-3; D might be TRBD1 (5 bases). Trimming took off 3 bases at V and 4 bases at J, with 19 bases between the two ends. Germline V gives CDR1 LNHDA, CDR2 SQIVND (reference sequence). The CDR3 loop spans 17 amino acids.

This chain connects TRBV2 to TRBJ2-3, with D unclear. The CDR3 covers 15 residues. Germline V gene data show CDR1 as SNHLY and CDR2 as FYNNEI. With 6 bases removed from V and 3 bases from J, the gap between germline ends came to 16 bases. CDR3 nucleotide sequence: TGTGCCAGCAGATTCGACATGGTATGGACAGATACGCAGTATTTT. As protein: CASRFDMVWTDTQYF. The full variable domain, with the rest looked up from reference TRBV2 and TRBJ2-3, is EPEVTQTPSHQVTQMGQEVILRCVPISNHLYFYWYRQILGQKVEFLVSFYNNEISEKSEIFDDQFSVERPDGSNFTLKIRSTKLEDSAMYFCASRFDMVWTDTQYFGPGTRLTVL.

As DNA, the CDR3 is TGTGCCAGCAGACCAGACAGGCCGAACACCGGGGAGCTGTTTTTT. Translated: CASRPDRPNTGELFF. V and J are TRBV6-6 and TRBJ2-2, with D possibly matching TRBD1 (6 bases). With 6 bases removed from V and 0 bases from J, the gap between germline ends came to 11 bases. This CDR3 region has 15 residues. CDR1 MNHNY and CDR2 SVGAGI come from the germline V gene (reference sequence).

The V gene is TRBV7-8, the J gene TRBJ1-5; 11 bases map to TRBD1. The germline CDR1 and CDR2 sequences are SGHVS and FQNEAQ. V was clipped by 1 base and J by 6 bases; unmatched bases: 11. The CDR3 has 18 residues. The CDR3 DNA is TGTGCCAGCAGCTTAGACACCGGGACAGGGGGAAGTGGTCAGCCCCAGCATTTT. Translation gives CASSLDTGTGGSGQPQHF.

The chain joins TRBV5-5 to TRBJ1-5; tentatively, D is TRBD1 (6 bases). Trimming took 4 bases from V and 4 from J, leaving 15 bases between them. CDR3 length equals 15 residues. Germline loops: CDR1 SGHKS, CDR2 YYEKEE (reference sequence). CDR3 residues: CASSAQGSGNQPQHF. The CDR3 DNA reads TGTGCCAGCAGCGCCCAGGGGTCTGGAAATCAGCCCCAGCATTTT.

The chain joins TRBV4-1 to TRBJ2-3; 13 bases fit TRBD2. The CDR3 sequence is 16 residues long. The V gene's germline CDR1 is MGHRA and CDR2 YSYEKL. J lost 3 bases, V lost 3 bases, and 3 bases had no gene match. CDR3 DNA: TGCGCCAGCAGCCAGGGACTAGCGGGGAGTACAGATACGCAGTATTTT. This sequence encodes CASSQGLAGSTDTQYF.

The rearrangement uses TRBV5-1 and TRBJ2-7; TRBD2 matches at 10 bases. Germline lookup yields CDR1 SGHRS and CDR2 YFSETQ. The CDR3 covers 15 residues. J gave up 7 bases and V 2 bases, and 9 bases lay outside the gene matches. The CDR3 reads CASSLAGGRFGEQYF. The CDR3 DNA is TGCGCCAGCAGCTTAGCGGGGGGGCGGTTCGGAGAGCAGTACTTC.

The rearrangement links TRBV14 to TRBJ1-3; D is perhaps TRBD1 (6 bases). The CDR3 is 15 residues long. With 6 bases removed from V and 0 bases from J, the gap between germline ends came to 12 bases. Germline lookup yields CDR1 SGHDN and CDR2 FVKESK. The CDR3 coding sequence is TGTGCCAGCAGTGAACAGGGCCGCTCTGGAAACACCATATATTTT. Translated, it gives CASSEQGRSGNTIYF.

Comments on this clone: At one of its ends the junction is not consistent with the germline gene, which may arise from a read error. The chain recombines TRBV5-1 with TRBJ2-5; possibly TRBD2 for D (7 bases). Germline loops: CDR1 SGHRS, CDR2 YFSETQ. This CDR3 contains 15 residues. This CDR3 is CASRLVGAGAETQYF. CDR3 DNA: TGCGCCAGCAGGTTGGTGGGGGCGGGGGCGGAGACCCAGTACTTC.

This clone occurred once. This chain links TRBV11-2 with TRBJ1-1, with D hard to call. This CDR3 comprises 14 residues. Germline assignment: CDR1 SGHAT and CDR2 FQNNGV. Trimming left V 3 bases short and J 5 bases short, with 13 bases between. The CDR3 DNA sequence: TGTGCCAGCAGCTTGTGGGGAGAGATAACTGAAGCTTTCTTT. Translated: CASSLWGEITEAFF.

The V call is TRBV4-1, the J call TRBJ2-6; D is perhaps TRBD2 (5 bases). Germline V lookup: CDR1 MGHRA, CDR2 YSYEKL. The V end lost 0 bases, the J end lost 13 bases, and 16 bases lay between the germline ends. CDR3 length: 15 amino acids. In DNA, the CDR3 is TGCGCCAGCAGCCAAGATAACAGCCCTCCGGGGGTCCTGACTTTC. Translating it yields CASSQDNSPPGVLTF.

The chain is built from TRBV19 and TRBJ1-1; tentatively, D is TRBD1 (6 bases). V was cut by 4 bases and J by 1 base, with 13 bases left in between. The CDR3 has 15 residues. Per germline, CDR1 LNHDA and CDR2 SQIVND (reference sequence). CDR3 bases: TGTGCCAGTAGTAGAGGGGGGGTTCGGAACACTGAAGCTTTCTTT. Residues: CASSRGGVRNTEAFF.

This clone was recorded only once. The chain uses TRBV10-3 and TRBJ1-2, with D hard to call. CDR3 length: 15 amino acids. Trimming stripped 3 bases from V and 8 bases from J, with 19 bases between. In germline, CDR1 is ENHRY, CDR2 SYGVKD. The chain's CDR3 is CAISDTGFRPGGYTF. The CDR3 nucleotides read TGTGCCATCAGTGACACCGGGTTCAGACCTGGAGGCTACACCTTC.

This clone was recorded once. In DNA form, the CDR3 reads TGTGCTAGTGGTTTGGCGACCGGGACAGGGGGGTACATTCAGTACTTC. This gives the protein CASGLATGTGGYIQYF. This chain joins TRBV12-5 and TRBJ2-4; 11 positions agree with TRBD1. The CDR3 is made up of 16 amino acids. V shed 1 base and J 8 bases; nucleotides not matched to a gene: 7. Looked up from germline, CDR1 is LGHNT and CDR2 is FRNRAP.

This chain links TRBV2 with TRBJ2-1; TRBD2 aligns across 8 bases. V lost 2 bases, J lost 9 bases, and 9 bases stayed unmatched. CDR3 length equals 15 residues. Germline V gives CDR1 SNHLY, CDR2 FYNNEI. CDR3 region: CASSEMFSGAGEQFF. CDR3 in DNA: TGTGCCAGCAGTGAAATGTTTAGCGGGGCGGGTGAGCAGTTCTTC.

The rearrangement joins TRBV27 to TRBJ1-4, with 9 bases that match TRBD1. V trimming: 3 bases; J trimming: 8 bases; junction bases outside the gene matches: 7. Germline-derived CDR1 and CDR2 are MNHEY and SMNVEV (reference sequence). The CDR3 runs to 15 residues. CDR3 DNA sequence: TGTGCCAGCAGTTTGCTGGGACAGGGTTTAGAAAAACTGTTTTTT. Amino acid sequence: CASSLLGQGLEKLFF.

V usage is TRBV3-1 (or the pseudogene TRBV3-2) and J usage is TRBJ2-5, with D perhaps TRBD1 (6 bases). The CDR3 is 14 amino acids. Germline CDR1 LGHDT, CDR2 YNNKEL (reference sequence). Trimming pared 1 base from V and 2 bases from J, leaving 8 bases between. Here the CDR3 reads CASSQAGAQETQYF. The CDR3 DNA reads as TGTGCCAGCAGCCAAGCAGGGGCACAAGAGACCCAGTACTTC.

The genes are TRBV3-1 (or the pseudogene TRBV3-2) and TRBJ2-7; no clear D. V was cut by 1 base and J by 0 bases, with 7 bases left in between. Germline V gives CDR1 LGHDT, CDR2 YNNKEL (reference sequence). The CDR3 has 14 amino acids. The CDR3 is CASSQGPSSYEQYV. Here the CDR3 DNA reads TGTGCCAGCAGCCAAGGCCCGAGCTCCTACGAGCAGTACGTC.

The CDR3 is CASSKSMRDYEQYV. The CDR3 DNA reads as TGTGCCAGCAGCAAAAGTATGCGGGACTACGAGCAGTACGTC. The chain joins TRBV21-1 to TRBJ2-7; the D call in the table, TRBD2, was not verified against the DNA. TRBV21-1 is a documented pseudogene. The CDR3 length is 14 residues.

The chain is built from TRBV6-5 and TRBJ2-5; D may be TRBD1 (6 bases). CDR3 length: 15 residues. Trimming removed 2 bases at V and 5 bases at J, with 15 bases between. CDR1 is MNHEY, CDR2 SVGAGI, per germline. This chain's CDR3 is CASSYTRDTFETQYF. The CDR3 DNA reads as TGTGCCAGCAGTTACACCCGGGACACATTTGAGACCCAGTACTTC.

The rearrangement uses TRBV25-1 and TRBJ1-4; TRBD1 matches at 9 bases. Germline V gene data show CDR1 as MGHDK and CDR2 as SYGVNS. The CDR3 is 15 residues long. The V and J ends lost 4 bases and 5 bases, in that order; junction bases with no gene match: 5. Here the CDR3 reads CASSVSGTGNEKLFF. CDR3 nucleotides: TGTGCCAGCAGTGTCTCCGGGACAGGGAATGAAAAACTGTTTTTT.

This clone has just one count. The chain carries TRBV4-1 and TRBJ1-5, with 9 bases that match TRBD1. V lost 2 bases, J lost 4 bases, and 9 bases stayed unmatched. CDR1 is MGHRA and CDR2 is YSYEKL in the germline V gene. This CDR3 spans 17 amino acids. The CDR3 region has the DNA TGCGCCAGCAGCCAAAGTCCGGGACAGGGACTAAATCAGCCCCAGCATTTT. Its protein product is CASSQSPGQGLNQPQHF.

The rearrangement uses TRBV27 and TRBJ2-1, with D tentatively TRBD2 (7 bases). CDR1 is MNHEY and CDR2 is SMNVEV in the germline V gene (reference sequence). The CDR3 consists of 15 residues. V was pared by 3 bases and J by 4 bases, with 13 bases between. CDR3 amino acids: CASSLAGAGYNEQFF. The DNA for the CDR3 is TGTGCCAGCAGTTTGGCGGGGGCCGGGTACAATGAGCAGTTCTTC.